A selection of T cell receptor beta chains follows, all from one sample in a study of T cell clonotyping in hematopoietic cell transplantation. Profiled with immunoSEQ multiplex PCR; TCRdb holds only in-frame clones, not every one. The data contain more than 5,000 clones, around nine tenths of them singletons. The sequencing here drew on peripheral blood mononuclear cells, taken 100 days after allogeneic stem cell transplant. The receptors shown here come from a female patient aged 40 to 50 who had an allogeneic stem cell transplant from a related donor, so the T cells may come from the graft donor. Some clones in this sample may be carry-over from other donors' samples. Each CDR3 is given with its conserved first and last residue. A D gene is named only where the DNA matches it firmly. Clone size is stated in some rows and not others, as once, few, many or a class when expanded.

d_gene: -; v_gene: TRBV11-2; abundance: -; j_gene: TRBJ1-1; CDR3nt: TGTGCCAGCAGCTTATTGACTTGGGGGCGGGTCACTGAAGCTTTCTTT; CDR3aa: CASSLLTWGRVTEAFF
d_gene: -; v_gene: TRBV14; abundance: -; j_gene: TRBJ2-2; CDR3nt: TGTGCCAGCAGCCCAATTGACACCGGGGAGCTGTTTTTT; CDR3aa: CASSPIDTGELFF
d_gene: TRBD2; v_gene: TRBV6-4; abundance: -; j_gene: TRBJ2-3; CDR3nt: TGTGCCAGCAGTGACGTGGCGGGAGCCCCAGATACGCAGTATTTT; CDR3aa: CASSDVAGAPDTQYF
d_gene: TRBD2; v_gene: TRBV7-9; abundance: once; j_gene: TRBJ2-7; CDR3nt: TGTGCCAGCAGCCCACCCAATAGCGGGAGGCCCTCCTACGAGCAGTACTTC; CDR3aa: CASSPPNSGRPSYEQYF
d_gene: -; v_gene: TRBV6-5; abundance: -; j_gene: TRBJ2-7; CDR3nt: TGTGCCAGCAGTATCAGGAACTCCTACGAGCAGTACTTC; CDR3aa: CASSIRNSYEQYF
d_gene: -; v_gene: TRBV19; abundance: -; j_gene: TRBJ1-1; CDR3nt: TGTGCCAGTAGTATAGGGGTCGGGAGAGCTTTCTTT; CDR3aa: CASSIGVGRAFF
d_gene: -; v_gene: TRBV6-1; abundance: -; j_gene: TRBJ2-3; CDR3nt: TGTGCCAGCTCCATACAGGGCACAGATACGCAGTATTTT; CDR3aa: CASSIQGTDTQYF
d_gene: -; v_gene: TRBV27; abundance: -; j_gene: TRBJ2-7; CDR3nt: TGTGCCAGCAGTTGGGGGTACGAGCAGTACTTC; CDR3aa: CASSWGYEQYF
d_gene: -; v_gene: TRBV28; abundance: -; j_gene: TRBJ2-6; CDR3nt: TGTGCCAGCAGTTCACAGAGCTCTGGGGCCAACGTCCTGACTTTC; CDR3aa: CASSSQSSGANVLTF
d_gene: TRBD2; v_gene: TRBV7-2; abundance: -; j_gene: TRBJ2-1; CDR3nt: TGTGCCAGCAGGATTCAGCGGGGAGTGGGATACAATGAGCAGTTCTTC; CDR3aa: CASRIQRGVGYNEQFF
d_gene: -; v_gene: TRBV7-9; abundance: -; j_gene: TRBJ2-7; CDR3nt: TGTGCCAGCAGCTGGGACAATACCGAGCAGTACTTC; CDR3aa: CASSWDNTEQYF
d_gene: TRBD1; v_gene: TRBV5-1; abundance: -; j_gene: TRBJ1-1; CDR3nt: TGCGCCAGCAGCCCTACAGGGGTAACTGAAGCTTTCTTT; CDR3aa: CASSPTGVTEAFF
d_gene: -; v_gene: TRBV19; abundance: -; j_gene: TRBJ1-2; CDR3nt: -; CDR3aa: CASSILARDYGYTF
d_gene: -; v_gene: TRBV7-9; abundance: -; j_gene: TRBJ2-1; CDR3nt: TGTGCCAGCGGCCCGGGACTCGGGAGCTACAATGAGCAGTTCTTC; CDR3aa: CASGPGLGSYNEQFF
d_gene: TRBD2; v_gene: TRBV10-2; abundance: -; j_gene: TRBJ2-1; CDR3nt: TGCGCCAGCAGTCGTCCCCTCAGGACTAGCGGGGGAAATGAGCAGTTCTTC; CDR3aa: CASSRPLRTSGGNEQFF
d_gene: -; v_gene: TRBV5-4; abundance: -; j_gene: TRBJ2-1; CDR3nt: TGTGCCAGCAGCCCTGGACTAGTCGGATGGGAGATGGGGGCGGGGGATGAGCAGTTCTTC; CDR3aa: CASSPGLVGWEMGAGDEQFF
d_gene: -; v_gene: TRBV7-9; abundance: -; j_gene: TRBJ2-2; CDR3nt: TGTGCCAGCAGCCGCGGACTTGCCACCGGGGAGCTGTTTTTT; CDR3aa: CASSRGLATGELFF
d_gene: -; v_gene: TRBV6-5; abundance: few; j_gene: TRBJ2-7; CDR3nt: TGTGCCAGCAGTTACAGGAGCGAGCAGTACTTC; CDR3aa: CASSYRSEQYF
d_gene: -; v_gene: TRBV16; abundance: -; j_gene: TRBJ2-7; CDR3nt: TGTGCCAGCAGCCACCGGGACACCTACTACGAGCAGTACTTC; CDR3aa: CASSHRDTYYEQYF
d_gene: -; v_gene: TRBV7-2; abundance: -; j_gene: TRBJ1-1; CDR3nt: TGTGCCAGCAGCTTAGGCCACGGGACGGAAGCTTTCTTT; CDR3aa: CASSLGHGTEAFF
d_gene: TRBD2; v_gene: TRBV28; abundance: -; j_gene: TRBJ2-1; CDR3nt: TGTGCCAGCAGGGTCGGACTAGCGGGAAATGAGCAGTTCTTC; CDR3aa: CASRVGLAGNEQFF
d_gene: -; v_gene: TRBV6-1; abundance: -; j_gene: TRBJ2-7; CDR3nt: TGTGCCAGCAGTGAAGGAAGGGAGAGCCCCTACGAGCAGTACTTC; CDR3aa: CASSEGRESPYEQYF
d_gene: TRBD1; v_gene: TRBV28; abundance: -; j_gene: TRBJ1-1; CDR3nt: TGTGCCAGCAGTATGGCCGGGACAGGGGGGACTGAAGCTTTCTTT; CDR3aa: CASSMAGTGGTEAFF
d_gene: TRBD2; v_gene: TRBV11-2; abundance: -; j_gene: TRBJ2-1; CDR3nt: TGTGCCAGCAGCTTAAGGTGGGGCGGGAGAAAAGAGGATGAGCAGTTCTTC; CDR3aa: CASSLRWGGRKEDEQFF
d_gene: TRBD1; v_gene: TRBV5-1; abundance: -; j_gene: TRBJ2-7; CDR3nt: TGCGCCAGCAGCAAGGACAGGGGCCACGAGCAGTACTTC; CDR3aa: CASSKDRGHEQYF
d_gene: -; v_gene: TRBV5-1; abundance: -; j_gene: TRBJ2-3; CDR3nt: TGCGCCAGCAGCTTGGCAGGGCCCACAGATACGCAGTATTTT; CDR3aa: CASSLAGPTDTQYF
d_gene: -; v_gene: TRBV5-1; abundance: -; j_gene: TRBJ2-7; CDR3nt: TGCGCCAGCAGCTACGGTGGAGATTACGAGCAGTACTTC; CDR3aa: CASSYGGDYEQYF
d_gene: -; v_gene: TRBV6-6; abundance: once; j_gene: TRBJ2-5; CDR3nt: TGTGCCAGCAGTTACTCGAGTCAGGTATCTAAGACCCAGTACTTC; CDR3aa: CASSYSSQVSKTQYF
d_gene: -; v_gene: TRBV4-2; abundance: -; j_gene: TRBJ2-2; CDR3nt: TGTGCCAGCAGCCAAGAGGTGGGGTCCGTCGGGGAGCTGTTTTTT; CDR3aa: CASSQEVGSVGELFF
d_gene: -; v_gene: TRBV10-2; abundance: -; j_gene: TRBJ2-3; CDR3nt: TGCGCCAGCAGTGGCCGGTTAGCGCCAGATACGCAGTATTTT; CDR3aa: CASSGRLAPDTQYF
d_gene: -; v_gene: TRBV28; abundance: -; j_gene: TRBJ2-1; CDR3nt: TGTGCCAGCAGTTCGCGCACAGCGGCCTACTACAATGAGCAGTTCTTC; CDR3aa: CASSSRTAAYYNEQFF
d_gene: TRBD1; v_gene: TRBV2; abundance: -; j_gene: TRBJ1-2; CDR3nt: TGTGCCAGCAGCTCCGACAGGGGGGCAAACTATGGCTACACCTTC; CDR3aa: CASSSDRGANYGYTF
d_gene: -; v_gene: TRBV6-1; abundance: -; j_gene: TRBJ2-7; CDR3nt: TGTGCCAGCAGTGACCAACAGCTATCATCCCGCGAGCAGTACTTC; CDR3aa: CASSDQQLSSREQYF
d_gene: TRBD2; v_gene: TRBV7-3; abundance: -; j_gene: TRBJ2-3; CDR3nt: TGTGCCAGCAGCTTTGGACTAGCGGGAGGTCGGGATACGCAGTATTTT; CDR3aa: CASSFGLAGGRDTQYF
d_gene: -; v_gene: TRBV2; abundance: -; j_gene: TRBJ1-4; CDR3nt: TGTGCCAGCACCCAAACAGGTGGAGCAACTAATGAAAAACTGTTTTTT; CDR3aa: CASTQTGGATNEKLFF
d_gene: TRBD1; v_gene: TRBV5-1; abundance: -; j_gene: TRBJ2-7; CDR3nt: TGCGCCAGCAGCTTGGGGGACAGGGCCTACGAGCAGTACTTC; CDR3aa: CASSLGDRAYEQYF
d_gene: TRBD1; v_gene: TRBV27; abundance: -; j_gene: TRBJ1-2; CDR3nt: TGTGCCAGCAGGACAGGGGGCAAGGGCTACACCTTC; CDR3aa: CASRTGGKGYTF
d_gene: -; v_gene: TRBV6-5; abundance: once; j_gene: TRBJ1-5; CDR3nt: TGTGCCAGCAGCTTACAACAGGGACAGCCCCAGCATTTT; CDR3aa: CASSLQQGQPQHF
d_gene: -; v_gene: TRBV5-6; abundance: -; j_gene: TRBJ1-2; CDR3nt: TGTGCCAGCAGCTTGGTTAACTATGGCTACACCTTC; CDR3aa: CASSLVNYGYTF
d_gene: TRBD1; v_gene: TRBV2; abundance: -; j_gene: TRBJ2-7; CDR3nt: TGTGCCAGCACCAGGGGGATCGGCTACGAGCAGTACTTC; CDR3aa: CASTRGIGYEQYF
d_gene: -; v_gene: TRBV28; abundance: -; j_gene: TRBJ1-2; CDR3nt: TGTGCCAGCAGTTTGCAAACAGGGACGGATGGCTACACCTTC; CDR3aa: CASSLQTGTDGYTF
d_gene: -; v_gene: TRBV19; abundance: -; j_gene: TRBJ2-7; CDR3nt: TGTGCCAGTAGTATAGGACAGGCCAGACCCTACGAGCAGTACTTC; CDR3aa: CASSIGQARPYEQYF
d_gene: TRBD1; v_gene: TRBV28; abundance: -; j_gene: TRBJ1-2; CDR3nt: TGTGCCAGCAGTTCCCCATCTGGACAGGGCGTATATGGCTACACCTTC; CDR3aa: CASSSPSGQGVYGYTF
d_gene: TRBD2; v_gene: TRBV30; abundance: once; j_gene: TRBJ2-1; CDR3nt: TGTGCCTGGAGTGACCGGGGAGCGGGAGACTACAATGAGCAGTTCTTC; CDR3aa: CAWSDRGAGDYNEQFF
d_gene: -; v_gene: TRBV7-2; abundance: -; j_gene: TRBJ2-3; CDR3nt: TGTGCCAGCAGCCCAGACTACGGACGCACAGATACGCAGTATTTT; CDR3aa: CASSPDYGRTDTQYF
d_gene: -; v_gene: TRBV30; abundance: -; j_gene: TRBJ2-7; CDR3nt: TGTGCCTGGAGCGATACAGGGGAGGGCGAGCAGTACTTC; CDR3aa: CAWSDTGEGEQYF
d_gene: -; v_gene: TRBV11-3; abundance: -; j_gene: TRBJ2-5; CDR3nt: TGTGCCAGCAGCTTAGGAAGGTCGGAGACCCAGTACTTC; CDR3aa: CASSLGRSETQYF
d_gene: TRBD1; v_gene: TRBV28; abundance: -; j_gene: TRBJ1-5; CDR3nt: TGTGCCAGCAGTGTCGCCGGACAGGGGGCGGGTCAGCCCCAGCATTTT; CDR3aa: CASSVAGQGAGQPQHF
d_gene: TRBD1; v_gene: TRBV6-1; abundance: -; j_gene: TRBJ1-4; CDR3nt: TGTGCCAGCAGTGAAACAGGGGGCGGTGAAAAACTGTTTTTT; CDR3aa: CASSETGGGEKLFF